These T cell receptor beta chains were read from a single sample in a study of OX40 agonist ivuxolimab in advanced cancers. Assay: immunoSEQ multiplex PCR; the TCRdb copy retains only in-frame clones and omits some. The repertoire holds about 83,000 clones, with approximately 91% as singletons. The material was CD4+ or CD8+ T cells sorted from blood, obtained in a trial of the OX40 agonist ivuxolimab. The receptors were gathered from an adult with an advanced solid tumor such as melanoma, head and neck, liver or kidney cancer. Both conserved end residues are part of each CDR3. Each record gives: V gene, J gene, clone size, D gene, CDR3 DNA, CDR3 protein. A D gene is named only where the DNA matches it firmly. Only some rows state a clone size, as once, few, many or a class for expanded clones.

TRBV6-5	TRBJ1-2	.	TRBD1	TGTGCCAGCAGAAGGACAGGGGGAGATGGCTACACCTTC	CASRRTGGDGYTF
TRBV10-3	TRBJ1-4	.	.	TGTGCCGCTAACGGGGATTATAATGAAAAACTGTTTTTT	CAANGDYNEKLFF
TRBV7-8	TRBJ2-5	.	TRBD2	TGTGCCAGCAGCTCGGGAGGCCAAGAGACCCAGTACTTC	CASSSGGQETQYF
TRBV18	TRBJ1-1	.	.	TGTGCCAGCTCACCAGTAGACAGCCTGAACACTGAAGCTTTCTTT	CASSPVDSLNTEAFF
TRBV7-2	TRBJ1-4	medium-sized	.	TGTGCCAGCAGCTTAGTGCTTGACCGGGCAGGAAAACTGTTTTTT	CASSLVLDRAGKLFF
TRBV25-1	TRBJ2-1	once	TRBD2	TGTGCCAGCAGTGGTCTCTCGGGACTAGCGGGGCATTCTGGAGAGCAGTTCTTC	CASSGLSGLAGHSGEQFF
TRBV7-3	TRBJ2-3	.	TRBD2	TGTGCCAGCGGAGATAGCGGGAGGGGTACAGATACGCAGTATTTT	CASGDSGRGTDTQYF
TRBV19	TRBJ2-1	.	.	TGTGCCAGTAGTCAGACACCCTCAAGGAGCAGCGAGCAGTTCTTC	CASSQTPSRSSEQFF
TRBV30	TRBJ2-4	.	.	TGTGCCTGGAGTGACCCGTTCAGGGCCAAAAACATTCAGTACTTC	CAWSDPFRAKNIQYF
TRBV30	TRBJ2-7	few	TRBD2	TGTGCCTGGAGTCCACCCCCGAGACTAGCGCGCTCCTACGAGCAGTACTTC	CAWSPPPRLARSYEQYF
TRBV30	TRBJ1-6	.	.	TGTGCCTGGATGAGCCGCAGCTCCTATAATTCACCCCTCCACTTT	CAWMSRSSYNSPLHF
TRBV10-3	TRBJ2-7	.	.	TGTGCCATCAGTGGGCAGGGTAACTACGAGCAGTACTTC	CAISGQGNYEQYF
TRBV27	TRBJ2-1	.	.	TGTGCCAGCAGTCCGGTGGGGCGGACGAACTACAATGAGCAGTTCTTC	CASSPVGRTNYNEQFF
TRBV19	TRBJ2-3	.	TRBD1	TGTGCCAGTAGTAGGGTTGGGACAGGGGGCCCAGATACGCAGTATTTT	CASSRVGTGGPDTQYF
TRBV2	TRBJ1-3	.	.	TGTGCCAGCAGGATACCTCTCGGAGGAAACACCATATATTTT	CASRIPLGGNTIYF
TRBV19	TRBJ1-2	.	TRBD1	TGTGCCAGTAGTATCCCCACCCGACAGGGGGAGTATGGCTACACCTTC	CASSIPTRQGEYGYTF
TRBV19	TRBJ1-3	.	.	TGTGCCAGTAGTATATCGGCAGGCAGGAGAAACACCATATATTTT	CASSISAGRRNTIYF
TRBV27	TRBJ1-3	once	.	TGTGCCAGCACCTCAGGGGCAGGAAACACCATATATTTT	CASTSGAGNTIYF
TRBV7-6	TRBJ2-2	.	.	TGTGCCAGCAGCCCTTGGGCCGGGGAGCTGTTTTTT	CASSPWAGELFF
TRBV30	TRBJ2-5	.	TRBD2	TGTGCCTGGAGTAACAGCGGGGGATCGGAGACCCAGTACTTC	CAWSNSGGSETQYF
TRBV30	TRBJ1-1	.	TRBD1	TGTGCCTGGAGCCCATCGGCAGGGGGCTTTTTGGTAGCTTTCTTT	CAWSPSAGGFLVAFF
TRBV11-2	TRBJ2-7	.	.	TGTGCCAGCAGCTTAGTTTACGAGCAGTACTTC	CASSLVYEQYF
TRBV5-1	TRBJ2-7	.	.	TGCGCCAGCAGCTTGGGACGGCCGAGGATGGACGAGCAGTACTTC	CASSLGRPRMDEQYF
TRBV18	TRBJ1-5	.	.	TGTGCCAGCTCACAACAGGGAGGCAATCAGCCCCAGCATTTT	CASSQQGGNQPQHF
TRBV7-2	TRBJ2-3	once	.	TGTGCCAGCAGCTTAGGGGGGGGCAGGGATACGCAGTATTTT	CASSLGGGRDTQYF
TRBV20-1	TRBJ1-1	.	.	TGCAGTGCTAGCGATCAAGCTTTCTTT	CSASDQAFF
TRBV11-2	TRBJ2-7	.	TRBD2	TGTGCCAGCAGCTTAGATAGCGGGAGAGCCTCCTACGAGCAGTACTTC	CASSLDSGRASYEQYF
TRBV4-2	TRBJ2-2	once	TRBD2	TGTGCCAGCAGCCCCAGACTAGCGGGAGAGGATCTAGGCACCGGGGAGCTGTTTTTT	CASSPRLAGEDLGTGELFF
TRBV4-1	TRBJ2-1	.	.	TGCGCCAGCAGCCAAGACTATTCCTACAATGAGCAGTTCTTC	CASSQDYSYNEQFF
TRBV19	TRBJ2-4	.	.	TGTGCCAGTAGTATACCTCTCTGGGGAGGAAACATTCAGTACTTC	CASSIPLWGGNIQYF
TRBV9	TRBJ2-1	.	TRBD1	TGTGCCAGCAGCCCAGAGACAGGGGGATACAATGAGCAGTTCTTC	CASSPETGGYNEQFF
TRBV4-3	TRBJ2-7	.	TRBD2	TGCGCCAGCAGCCAAGAGCGGGGGGTTTCCTACGAGCAGTACTTC	CASSQERGVSYEQYF
TRBV6-6	TRBJ2-3	.	TRBD2	TGTGCCAGCAGTCTGGGACTAGCGGTACCAGATACGCAGTATTTT	CASSLGLAVPDTQYF
TRBV10-3	TRBJ1-2	.	.	TGTGCCATCAGTGTAGAGTGGAACTATGGCTACACCTTC	CAISVEWNYGYTF
TRBV25-1	TRBJ1-5	.	.	TGTGCCAGCAGTCAACAGGGATACAATCAGCCCCAGCATTTT	CASSQQGYNQPQHF
TRBV5-6	TRBJ2-2	many	.	TGTGCCAGCAGCTCCTGGGGAGGGGGCTACACCGGGGAGCTGTTTTTT	CASSSWGGGYTGELFF
TRBV14	TRBJ1-2	.	.	TGTGCCAGCAGCCAAGCCCTTAACTATGGCTACACCTTC	CASSQALNYGYTF
TRBV30	TRBJ1-1	.	.	TGTGCCTGGAGTGTGGGGGCTGAAGCTTTCTTT	CAWSVGAEAFF
TRBV5-5	TRBJ1-5	.	.	TGTGCCAGCAGCTTGGAAGGGGCAGGTTGGCAGCCCCAGCATTTT	CASSLEGAGWQPQHF
TRBV7-8	TRBJ2-2	.	.	TGTGCCAGCAGTAACACTGGCGGTAACACCGGGGAGCTGTTTTTT	CASSNTGGNTGELFF
TRBV7-2	TRBJ2-7	once	TRBD1	TGTGCCAGCAGCGCTAACCCCGGGACAGGCTACGAGCAGTACTTC	CASSANPGTGYEQYF
TRBV18	TRBJ1-2	.	TRBD1	TGTGCCAGCTCACCACGACAGGGGGCGAATGGCTACACCTTC	CASSPRQGANGYTF
TRBV30	TRBJ1-3	.	.	TGTGCCTGGAGTGACCAAGGGGCTTTCTCTGGAAACACCATATATTTT	CAWSDQGAFSGNTIYF
TRBV11-3	TRBJ2-7	once	TRBD1	TGTGCCAGCAGCTTAGGGGACAGGAGCTACGAGCAGTACTTC	CASSLGDRSYEQYF
TRBV19	TRBJ1-1	.	.	TGTGCCAGTAGTGGGGACGGGGGGAACACTGAAGCTTTCTTT	CASSGDGGNTEAFF
TRBV7-6	TRBJ2-3	.	.	TGTGCCAGCAGCGCCCGGACGTCCGGAGATACGCAGTATTTT	CASSARTSGDTQYF
TRBV18	TRBJ2-7	.	.	TGTGCCAGCTCACCAATCGGGCAGGGAGCGTACGAGCAGTACTTC	CASSPIGQGAYEQYF
TRBV7-2	TRBJ1-2	.	TRBD1	TGTGCCAGCAGCTTAGCGCCAAGAGGACAGGGGTCTGGCTACACCTTC	CASSLAPRGQGSGYTF